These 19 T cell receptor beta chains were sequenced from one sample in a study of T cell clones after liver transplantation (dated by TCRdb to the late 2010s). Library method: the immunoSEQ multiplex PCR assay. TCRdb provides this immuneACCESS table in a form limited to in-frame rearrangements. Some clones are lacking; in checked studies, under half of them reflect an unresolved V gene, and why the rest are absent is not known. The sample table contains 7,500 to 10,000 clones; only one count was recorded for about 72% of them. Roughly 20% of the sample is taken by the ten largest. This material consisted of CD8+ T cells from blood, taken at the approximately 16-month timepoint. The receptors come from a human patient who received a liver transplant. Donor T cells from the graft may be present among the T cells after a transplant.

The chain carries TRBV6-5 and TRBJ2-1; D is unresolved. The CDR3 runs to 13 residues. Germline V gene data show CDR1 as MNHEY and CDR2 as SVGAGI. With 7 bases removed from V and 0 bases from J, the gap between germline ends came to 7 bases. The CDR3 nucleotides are TGTGCCAGCAAGGCGAGCTCCTACAATGAGCAGTTCTTC. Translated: CASKASSYNEQFF.

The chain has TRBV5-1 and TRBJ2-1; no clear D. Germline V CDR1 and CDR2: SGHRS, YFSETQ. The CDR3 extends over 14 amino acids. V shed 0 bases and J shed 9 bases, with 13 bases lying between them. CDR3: CASSLEVLTSEQFF. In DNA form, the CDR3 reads TGCGCCAGCAGCTTGGAGGTCTTGACGAGTGAGCAGTTCTTC.

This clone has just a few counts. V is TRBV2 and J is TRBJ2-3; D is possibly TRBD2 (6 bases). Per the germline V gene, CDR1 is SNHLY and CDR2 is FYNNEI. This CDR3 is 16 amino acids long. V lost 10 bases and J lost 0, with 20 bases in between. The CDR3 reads CATRGGIPDSTDTQYF. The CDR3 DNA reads TGTGCCACCCGTGGGGGGATCCCTGATAGCACAGATACGCAGTATTTT.

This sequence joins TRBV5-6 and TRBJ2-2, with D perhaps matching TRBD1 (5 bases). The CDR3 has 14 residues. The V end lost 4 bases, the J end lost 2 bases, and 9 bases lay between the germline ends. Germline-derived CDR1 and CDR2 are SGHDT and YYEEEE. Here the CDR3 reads CASSTGHNTGELFF. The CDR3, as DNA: TGTGCCAGCAGCACCGGACACAACACCGGGGAGCTGTTTTTT. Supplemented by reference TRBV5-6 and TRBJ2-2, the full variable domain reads DAGVTQSPTHLIKTRGQQVTLRCSPKSGHDTVSWYQQALGQGPQFIFQYYEEEERQRGNFPDRFSGHQFPNYSSELNVNALLLGDSALYLCASSTGHNTGELFFGEGSRLTVL.

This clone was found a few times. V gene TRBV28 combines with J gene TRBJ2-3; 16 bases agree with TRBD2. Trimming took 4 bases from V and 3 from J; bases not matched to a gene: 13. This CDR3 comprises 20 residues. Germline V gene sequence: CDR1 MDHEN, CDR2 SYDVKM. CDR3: CASSSPGLAGGLEPTDTQYF. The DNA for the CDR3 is TGTGCCAGCAGTTCCCCGGGACTAGCGGGGGGGCTGGAACCTACAGATACGCAGTATTTT.

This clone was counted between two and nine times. The CDR3 is CASSLVPEFGETQYF. In nucleotides, the CDR3 is TGTGCCAGCAGCTTAGTACCCGAGTTTGGAGAGACCCAGTACTTC. The rearrangement uses TRBV7-9 and TRBJ2-5; D unclear. With 1 base removed from V and 4 bases from J, the gap between germline ends came to 13 bases. CDR3 length: 15 residues. In germline, CDR1 is SEHNR, CDR2 FQNEAQ (reference sequence).

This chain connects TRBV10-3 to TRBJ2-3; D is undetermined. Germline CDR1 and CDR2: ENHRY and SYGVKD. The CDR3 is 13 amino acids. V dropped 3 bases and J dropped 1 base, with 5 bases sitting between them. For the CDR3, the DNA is TGTGCCATCAGTGATTCAGGCACAGATACGCAGTATTTT. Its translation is CAISDSGTDTQYF.

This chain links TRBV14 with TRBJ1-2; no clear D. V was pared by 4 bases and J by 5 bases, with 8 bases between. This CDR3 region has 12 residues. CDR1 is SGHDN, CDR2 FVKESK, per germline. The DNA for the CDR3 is TGTGCCAGCAGCCCCGGTGGATATGGCTACACCTTC. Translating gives CASSPGGYGYTF.

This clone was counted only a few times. CDR3 nucleotides: TGTGCCAGTACCCAGACAGGGGGAGGATTAGATACGCAGTATTTT. Translated: CASTQTGGGLDTQYF. The V gene is TRBV19, the J gene TRBJ2-3; TRBD1 aligns across 9 bases. CDR1 and CDR2 (germline): LNHDA, SQIVND (reference sequence). V dropped 7 bases and J dropped 5; count of bases not matched to a gene: 10. The CDR3 runs 15 residues. Filled out from reference TRBV19 and TRBJ2-3, the complete variable domain reads DGGITQSPKYLFRKEGQNVTLSCEQNLNHDAMYWYRQDPGQGLRLIYYSQIVNDFQKGDIAEGYSVSREKKESFPLTVTSAQKNPTAFYLCASTQTGGGLDTQYFGPGTRLTVL.

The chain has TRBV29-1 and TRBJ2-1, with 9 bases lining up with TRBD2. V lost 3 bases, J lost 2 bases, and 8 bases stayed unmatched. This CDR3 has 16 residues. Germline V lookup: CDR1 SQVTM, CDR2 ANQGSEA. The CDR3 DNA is TGCAGCGTTGAGGGTGCGGGCGGGAGGGCCTACAATGAGCAGTTCTTC. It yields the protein CSVEGAGGRAYNEQFF.

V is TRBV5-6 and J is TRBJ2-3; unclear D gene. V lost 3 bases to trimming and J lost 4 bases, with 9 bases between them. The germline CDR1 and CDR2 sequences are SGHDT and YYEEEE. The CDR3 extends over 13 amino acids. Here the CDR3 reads CASSSDLSDTQYF. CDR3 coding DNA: TGTGCCAGCAGCTCGGATCTCTCAGATACGCAGTATTTT.

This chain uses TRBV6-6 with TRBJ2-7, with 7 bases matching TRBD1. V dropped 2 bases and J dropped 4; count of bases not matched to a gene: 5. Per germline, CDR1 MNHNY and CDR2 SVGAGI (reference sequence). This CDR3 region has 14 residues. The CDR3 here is CASSYGQALYEQYV. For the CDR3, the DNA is TGTGCCAGCAGTTACGGACAGGCCCTTTACGAGCAGTACGTC.

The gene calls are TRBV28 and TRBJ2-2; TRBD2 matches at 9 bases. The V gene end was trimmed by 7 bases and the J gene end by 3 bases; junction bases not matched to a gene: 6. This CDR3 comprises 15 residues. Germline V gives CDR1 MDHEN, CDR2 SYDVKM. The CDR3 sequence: CASTLVAGDTGELFF. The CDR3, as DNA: TGTGCCAGCACCTTAGTAGCGGGGGACACCGGGGAGCTGTTTTTT.

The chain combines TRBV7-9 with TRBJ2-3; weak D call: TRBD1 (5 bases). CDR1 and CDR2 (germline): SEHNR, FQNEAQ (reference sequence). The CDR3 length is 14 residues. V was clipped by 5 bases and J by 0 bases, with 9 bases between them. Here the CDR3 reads CASSPRQSTDTQYF. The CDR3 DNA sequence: TGTGCCAGCAGCCCCCGACAGAGCACAGATACGCAGTATTTT.

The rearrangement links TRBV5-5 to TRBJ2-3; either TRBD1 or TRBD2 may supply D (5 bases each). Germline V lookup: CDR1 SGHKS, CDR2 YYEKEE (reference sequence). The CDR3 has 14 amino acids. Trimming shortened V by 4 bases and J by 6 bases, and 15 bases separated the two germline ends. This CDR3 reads CASSLDMGEDTQYF. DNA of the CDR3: TGTGCCAGCAGCCTAGACATGGGGGAGGATACGCAGTATTTT.

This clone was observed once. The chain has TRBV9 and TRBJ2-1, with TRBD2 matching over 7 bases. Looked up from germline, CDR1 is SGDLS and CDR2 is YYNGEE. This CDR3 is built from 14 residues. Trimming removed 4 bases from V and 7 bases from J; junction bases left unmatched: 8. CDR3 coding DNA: TGTGCCAGCAGCTTCAGCGGGGATTTTAATGAGCAGTTCTTC. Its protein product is CASSFSGDFNEQFF.

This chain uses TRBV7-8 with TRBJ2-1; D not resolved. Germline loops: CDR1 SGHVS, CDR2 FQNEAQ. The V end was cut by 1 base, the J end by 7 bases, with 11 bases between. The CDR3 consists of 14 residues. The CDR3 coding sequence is TGTGCCAGCAGCTTAGAAGCTACCGGAAATGAGCAGTTCTTC. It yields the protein CASSLEATGNEQFF.

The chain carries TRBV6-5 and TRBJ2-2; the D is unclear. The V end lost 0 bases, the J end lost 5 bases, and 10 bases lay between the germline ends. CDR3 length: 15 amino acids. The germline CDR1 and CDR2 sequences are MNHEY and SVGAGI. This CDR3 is CASSYSDGSTGELFF. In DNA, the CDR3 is TGTGCCAGCAGTTACTCGGACGGCAGTACCGGGGAGCTGTTTTTT.

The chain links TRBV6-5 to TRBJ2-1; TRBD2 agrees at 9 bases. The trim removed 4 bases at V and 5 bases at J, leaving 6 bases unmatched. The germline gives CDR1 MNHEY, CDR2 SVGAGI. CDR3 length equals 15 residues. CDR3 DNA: TGTGCCAGCAGTTCCTTAGCGGGGGCCAACAATGAGCAGTTCTTC. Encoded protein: CASSSLAGANNEQFF.